This TCR beta chain was identified in a study of blood T cell repertoires in COVID-19. Turning to the study itself: Samples taken during acute and convalescent COVID-19 were collected in the United States, Italy and Spain.

V was trimmed by 0 bases and J by 5 bases, leaving 10 bases between them. The CDR3 consists of 14 residues. CDR1 and CDR2 from the germline V gene are SNHLY and FYNNEI. The assay was immunoSEQ multiplex PCR, and TCRdb's table has in-frame clones only and misses some. The sample carries around 170,000 clones, about 81% recorded once. During active infection, Seattle patients enrolled and were then monitored through disease. Sequenced material: peripheral blood. The receptor was isolated from a woman older than 75 with COVID-19, enrolled during active disease. The chain couples TRBV2 to TRBJ1-2, with D perhaps matching TRBD1 (5 bases). As DNA, the CDR3 is TGTGCCAGCAGTGAAGCCCGACAGCGTTATGGCTACACCTTC. As protein: CASSEARQRYGYTF.